This T cell receptor beta chain is drawn from a study of cytomegalovirus exposure and HLA in healthy donors. Turning to the study itself: The 120 validation repertoires and the approximately 640 first-cohort repertoires shared a platform, a later analysis reported.

In regard to this clone: The antigen remains undetermined.

Germline V gene sequence: CDR1 SGHNT, CDR2 YYREEE (reference sequence). V was pared by 2 bases and J by 3 bases, with 8 bases between. The CDR3 is 13 amino acids. Study-wide results and caveats: Reportedly, cytomegalovirus status was diagnosed with high sensitivity and specificity.

The protocol was immunoSEQ multiplex PCR, while the TCRdb copy is restricted to in-frame clones and leaves out a portion. The sample lists about 120,000 clones, around 85% occurring once. V gene TRBV5-4 combines with J gene TRBJ1-2, with D uncertain. The TCR originated in a woman aged 30 to 39 in good health and CMV-seronegative. Specimen: PBMCs. The CDR3 nucleotides read TGTGCCAGCAGCTTAATAGCGGACTATGGCTACACCTTC. This gives the protein CASSLIADYGYTF.